The 4 T cell receptor beta chains presented below share a single source sample, sequenced in a study of T-cell reconstitution after alpha-beta-depleted transplantation in children. TCRbeta library construction was performed incorporating unique molecular identifiers. TCRdb reprocessed the PCR reads via MiXCR and lists one record per CDR3 protein. The table includes hundreds of thousands of distinct CDR3 sequences, approximately 9.5% detected once. The material was PBMCs from the stem cell graft donor, obtained from the stem cell graft. Receptors were obtained from a human donor who donated a stem cell graft to a child with acute lymphoblastic leukemia.

This clonotype was observed a handful of times. The rearrangement links TRBV7-2 to TRBJ1-2; D possibly corresponds to TRBD1 (6 bases). CDR1 is SGHTA and CDR2 is FQGNSA in the germline V gene. V was shortened by 7 bases and J by 3 bases, with 21 bases between the two germline ends. There are 16 residues in the CDR3. In DNA form, the CDR3 reads TGTGCCAGCACCGAGAATTTAGGGGGGGGCTACTATGGCTACACCTTC. Its protein is CASTENLGGGYYGYTF.

The gene calls are TRBV20-1 and TRBJ1-5; perhaps TRBD1 as D (5 bases). Germline assignment: CDR1 DFQATT and CDR2 SNEGSKA (reference sequence). This CDR3 is built from 16 residues. Trimming took 4 bases from V and 0 from J, leaving 16 bases between them. This chain's CDR3 is CSAIGRGTLSNQPQHF. DNA for the CDR3: TGCAGTGCTATCGGACGGGGGACTCTTAGCAATCAGCCCCAGCATTTT.

This clonotype turned up a few times. J is TRBJ2-3 and V is TRBV27, with a tentative D call TRBD2 (6 bases). Trimming shortened V by 1 base and J by 3 bases, and 11 bases separated the two germline ends. The CDR3 loop spans 15 amino acids. Germline assignment: CDR1 MNHEY and CDR2 SMNVEV (reference sequence). The CDR3 DNA follows: TGTGCCAGCAGTTTATTCCGGGGAGGAACAGATACGCAGTATTTT. Translated, it gives CASSLFRGGTDTQYF.

This clonotype is a singleton in its sample. In DNA form, the CDR3 reads TGTGGGGCCAGTGATTTCGGACCGGGTAACAGGGGGAGGGGTAGCACAGATACGCAGTATTTT. It specifies CGASDFGPGNRGRGSTDTQYF. The chain joins TRBV24-1 to TRBJ2-3; D possibly corresponds to TRBD1 (8 bases). This CDR3 is 21 amino acids long. Germline values: CDR1 KGHDR, CDR2 SFDVKD.